This record covers a single TCR beta chain. This CDR3 comprises 14 residues. Losses at the gene ends were 6 bases for V and 0 bases for J; bases not matched to a gene: 2. Germline CDR1 is SGHTA and CDR2 is FQGNSA. The data derive from a study of blood T cell repertoires in COVID-19. Whole-study context: From T cells, B-cell-depleted T cells, or PBMCs came the material, which was cDNA or gDNA.

The authors' processing: Using reference gene primer amplification, nucleated cell counts were estimated. This table comes from immunoSEQ multiplex PCR, and its TCRdb copy is limited to in-frame clones, with some not included. Clone size and the V and J calls come from that table; the DNA yielded D and trimming. Of 160,000 or so clones in the sample, more than 65% were seen once. This sequence was found in a woman aged 45-65 years with acute or convalescent COVID-19. The rearrangement uses TRBV7-2 and TRBJ1-3; 7 bases map to TRBD1. The specimen sequenced was peripheral blood. As DNA, the CDR3 is TGTGCCAGCAGGACAGGGACCTCTGGAAACACCATATATTTT. Translated: CASRTGTSGNTIYF.